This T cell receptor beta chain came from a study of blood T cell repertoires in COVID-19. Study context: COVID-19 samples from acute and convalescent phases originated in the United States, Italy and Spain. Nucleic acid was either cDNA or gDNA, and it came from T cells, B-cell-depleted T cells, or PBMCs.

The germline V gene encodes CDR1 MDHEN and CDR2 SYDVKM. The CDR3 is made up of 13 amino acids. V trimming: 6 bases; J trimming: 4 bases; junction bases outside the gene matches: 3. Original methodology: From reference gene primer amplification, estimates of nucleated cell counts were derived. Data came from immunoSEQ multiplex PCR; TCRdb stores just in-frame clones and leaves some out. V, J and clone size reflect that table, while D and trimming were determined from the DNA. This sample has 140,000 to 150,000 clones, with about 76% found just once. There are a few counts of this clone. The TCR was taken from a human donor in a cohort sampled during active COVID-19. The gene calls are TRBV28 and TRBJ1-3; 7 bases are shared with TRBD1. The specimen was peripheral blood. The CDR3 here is CASRGQNGNTIYF. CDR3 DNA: TGTGCCAGCAGGGGACAGAACGGAAACACCATATATTTT.